The next 25 T cell receptor beta chains were all read from a single sample in a study of cytomegalovirus exposure and HLA in healthy donors. A multiplex PCR was run with 60 Vbeta primers and 13 Jbeta primers. TCRdb keeps only in-frame clones here, not all; method: immunoSEQ multiplex PCR. Of roughly 150,000 clones listed, 82% are singletons. Sequencing used PBMCs. The receptors stem from a woman aged 50 to 60 in good health and CMV-seropositive.

Regarding this clone: This likely came from a read error, as a far larger clone is one base away. The genes are TRBV6-1 and TRBJ2-2; tentatively, D is TRBD1 (5 bases). V dropped 1 base and J dropped 0 bases, with 6 bases sitting between them. The CDR3 runs 15 residues. CDR1 MNHNS and CDR2 SASEGT come from the germline V gene. The CDR3 loop is CASSEGTPNTGELFF. For the CDR3, the DNA is TGTGCCAGCAGTGAAGGGACACCGAACACCGGGGAGCTGTTTTTT.

J is TRBJ2-2 and V is TRBV29-1, with a possible D match to TRBD1 (6 bases). V dropped 5 bases and J dropped 5 bases, with 12 bases sitting between them. CDR3 length: 13 residues. Germline V gene sequence: CDR1 SQVTM, CDR2 ANQGSEA. The DNA of the CDR3 is TGCAGCGTTCCCAGGGGTAGGACCGGGGAGCTGTTTTTT. This encodes CSVPRGRTGELFF.

A remark on this clone: This same CDR3 is encoded by further DNA sequences in the sample. The CDR3 region is CASSPLASTDTQYF. CDR3 DNA sequence: TGTGCCAGCTCACCGCTGGCTAGCACAGATACGCAGTATTTT. The rearrangement joins TRBV18 to TRBJ2-3; D call uncertain. V was shortened by 3 bases and J by 0 bases, with 7 bases between the two germline ends. The CDR3 spans 14 residues. The germline V gene has CDR1 KGHSH and CDR2 LQKENI.

With respect to this clone: The same CDR3 is also encoded by other DNA sequences in this sample. The rearrangement joins TRBV28 to TRBJ1-1; the D is unclear. CDR3 size: 13 residues. The germline V and J ends were trimmed by 5 bases and 1 base, with 8 bases remaining between them. From germline, CDR1 is MDHEN and CDR2 SYDVKM. The CDR3 region is CASSPSKNTEAFF. CDR3 nucleotide sequence: TGTGCCAGCAGTCCATCAAAGAACACTGAAGCTTTCTTT.

The V gene is TRBV7-2, the J gene TRBJ2-1; D may be TRBD1 (5 bases). V dropped 2 bases and J dropped 2 bases, with 10 bases sitting between them. The CDR3 covers 15 residues. Germline V gives CDR1 SGHTA, CDR2 FQGNSA. CDR3 protein: CASSLRSDTYNEQFF. As DNA, the CDR3 is TGTGCCAGCAGCTTAAGGTCGGACACCTACAATGAGCAGTTCTTC.

Only one count was recorded for this clone. The chain is built from TRBV12-5 and TRBJ1-5; D is uncertain. The CDR3 runs to 17 residues. Trimming took 1 base from V and 2 from J, leaving 15 bases between them. The germline gives CDR1 LGHNT, CDR2 FRNRAP. The CDR3 sequence is CASGLGLGREGNQPQHF. The DNA of the CDR3 is TGTGCTAGTGGTTTGGGCCTGGGGAGGGAGGGCAATCAGCCCCAGCATTTT. The whole variable domain, remainder taken from reference TRBV12-5 and TRBJ1-5, is DARVTQTPRHKVTEMGQEVTMRCQPILGHNTVFWYRQTMMQGLELLAYFRNRAPLDDSGMPKDRFSAEMPDATLATLKIQPSEPRDSAVYFCASGLGLGREGNQPQHFGDGTRLSIL.

This clone was counted once. The gene calls are TRBV2 and TRBJ1-1; the D is unclear. The CDR3 contains 13 residues. Germline CDR1 reads SNHLY; CDR2 reads FYNNEI. Trimming took off 0 bases at V and 8 bases at J, with 10 bases between the two ends. CDR3 in DNA: TGTGCCAGCAGTGAAGCGCTTCGGTTGGAAGCTTTCTTT. This gives the protein CASSEALRLEAFF.

This chain connects TRBV5-1 to TRBJ1-4, with TRBD1 matching 10 bases. V was pared by 1 base and J by 6 bases, with 3 bases of the junction left unmatched. Germline CDR1 reads SGHRS; CDR2 reads YFSETQ. CDR3 length: 15 amino acids. The DNA for the CDR3 is TGCGCCAGCAGCTTGCTCGGGACAGGGGATGAAAAACTGTTTTTT. Translation gives CASSLLGTGDEKLFF.

This clone occurred once. The chain couples TRBV29-1 to TRBJ1-1; D is possibly TRBD1 (6 bases). Trimming cost V 7 bases and J 0 bases, with 18 bases left between them. The CDR3 length is 15 residues. Germline V gene data show CDR1 as SQVTM and CDR2 as ANQGSEA. CDR3 region: CSARTELSMNTEAFF. DNA for the CDR3: TGCAGCGCCCGGACAGAATTGTCGATGAACACTGAAGCTTTCTTT.

The chain combines TRBV6-6 with TRBJ2-7, with 9 bases that match TRBD1. J gave up 6 bases and V 6 bases, and 12 bases lay outside the gene matches. The germline V gene encodes CDR1 MNHNY and CDR2 SVGAGI (reference sequence). The CDR3 consists of 15 residues. CDR3 bases: TGTGCCAGCAGACGGCTGTCAACAGGGGGCAGCGAGCAGTACTTC. This translates into CASRRLSTGGSEQYF.

The chain couples TRBV27 to TRBJ1-2, with TRBD1 matching over 11 bases. CDR3 length: 12 residues. V lost 5 bases and J lost 8; bases outside the gene matches: 1. CDR1 is MNHEY, CDR2 SMNVEV, per germline (reference sequence). The CDR3 reads CASSRTGGGYTF. CDR3 DNA: TGTGCCAGCAGTAGGACAGGGGGCGGCTACACCTTC.

The genes are TRBV7-2 and TRBJ1-4, with 10 nucleotides matching TRBD1. The CDR3 spans 14 residues. Germline lookup yields CDR1 SGHTA and CDR2 FQGNSA. V was clipped by 6 bases and J by 6 bases; unmatched bases: 4. DNA of the CDR3: TGTGCCAGCAGTCGACAGGGGGCTGATGAAAAACTGTTTTTT. The encoded protein is CASSRQGADEKLFF.

The chain employs TRBV4-1 and TRBJ1-5; D is undetermined. Trimming shortened V by 0 bases and J by 5 bases, and 11 bases separated the two germline ends. CDR1 is MGHRA and CDR2 is YSYEKL in the germline V gene. CDR3 length: 15 amino acids. The CDR3 is CASSQDQGSYQPQHF. The DNA for the CDR3 is TGCGCCAGCAGCCAAGATCAAGGGAGTTATCAGCCCCAGCATTTT.

This clone was observed once. The chain is built from TRBV30 and TRBJ2-6; D perhaps matches TRBD1 (6 bases). Germline values: CDR1 GTSNPN, CDR2 SVGIG (reference sequence). The length of the CDR3 is 19 residues. V lost 2 bases to trimming and J lost 0 bases, with 20 bases between them. CDR3 in amino acids: CAWSSLLQGTRSGANVLTF. The CDR3 nucleotides are TGTGCCTGGAGTTCCCTTTTGCAGGGGACCCGCTCTGGGGCCAACGTCCTGACTTTC. The full variable domain, in which reference TRBV30 and TRBJ2-6 provide the parts outside the CDR3, is SQTIHQWPATLVQPVGSPLSLECTVEGTSNPNLYWYRQAAGRGLQLLFYSVGIGQISSEVPQNLSASRPQDRQFILSSKKLLLSDSGFYLCAWSSLLQGTRSGANVLTFGAGSRLTVL.

V gene TRBV7-8 combines with J gene TRBJ1-4, with D perhaps matching TRBD1 (5 bases). CDR1 SGHVS and CDR2 FQNEAQ come from the germline V gene. The length of the CDR3 is 17 residues. V lost 0 bases and J lost 4, with 15 bases in between. CDR3 loop: CASSLARYGAVNEKLFF. The CDR3 nucleotides read TGTGCCAGCAGCTTAGCGCGCTATGGGGCCGTTAATGAAAAACTGTTTTTT.

This clone was picked up a small number of times. J is TRBJ1-1 and V is TRBV27; 9 nucleotides align to TRBD1. The CDR3 is made up of 15 amino acids. Losses at the gene ends were 4 bases for V and 5 bases for J; bases not matched to a gene: 8. Germline V lookup: CDR1 MNHEY, CDR2 SMNVEV (reference sequence). CDR3 nucleotide sequence: TGTGCCAGCAGTTCCAAAGCGGACAGGGGAACTGAAGCTTTCTTT. Its protein product is CASSSKADRGTEAFF.

There are a few counts of this clone. V and J are TRBV10-3 and TRBJ2-7, with 9 positions matching TRBD1. In germline, CDR1 is ENHRY, CDR2 SYGVKD. V gave up 10 bases and J gave up 6 bases; unmatched junction bases: 7. The CDR3 contains 12 residues. The CDR3 DNA sequence: TGTGCCACTAAGGGACAGGGTGGCGAGCAGTACTTC. It encodes CATKGQGGEQYF.

The gene calls are TRBV11-2 and TRBJ2-2; maybe TRBD2 (7 bases). The CDR3 is 19 amino acids. Germline loops: CDR1 SGHAT, CDR2 FQNNGV. Trimming cost V 3 bases and J 6 bases, with 26 bases left between them. CDR3: CASSFPLASGGLRPGELFF. CDR3 nucleotides: TGTGCCAGCAGCTTTCCCTTAGCATCGGGGGGCTTGCGCCCCGGGGAGCTGTTTTTT. The full variable domain, completed using reference TRBV11-2 and TRBJ2-2, is EAGVAQSPRYKIIEKRQSVAFWCNPISGHATLYWYQQILGQGPKLLIQFQNNGVVDDSQLPKDRFSAERLKGVDSTLKIQPAKLEDSAVYLCASSFPLASGGLRPGELFFGEGSRLTVL.

The chain has TRBV29-1 and TRBJ2-2, with 7 bases matching TRBD2. The CDR3 extends over 14 amino acids. Germline V gene data show CDR1 as SQVTM and CDR2 as ANQGSEA. V lost 7 bases and J lost 0; bases outside the gene matches: 5. CDR3 DNA: TGCAGCGGCTCGGGGGGTCCGAACACCGGGGAGCTGTTTTTT. It yields the protein CSGSGGPNTGELFF.

The rearrangement links TRBV18 to TRBJ2-3; D might be TRBD1 (5 bases). The germline V gene encodes CDR1 KGHSH and CDR2 LQKENI. Between the trimmed V and J ends, which lost 3 bases and 0 bases, there was a span of 7 bases. This CDR3 region has 14 residues. CDR3 in DNA: TGTGCCAGCTCACCGGCAGGGAGCACAGATACGCAGTATTTT. It encodes CASSPAGSTDTQYF.

The V gene is TRBV5-1, the J gene TRBJ1-1, with 10 nucleotides matching TRBD1. V trimming: 5 bases; J trimming: 6 bases; junction bases outside the gene matches: 7. The CDR3 spans 14 residues. CDR1 is SGHRS, CDR2 YFSETQ, per germline. In DNA form, the CDR3 reads TGCGCCAGCAGATCGACAGGGGGCAGCGCTGAAGCTTTCTTT. It yields the protein CASRSTGGSAEAFF.

The chain carries TRBV5-1 and TRBJ2-1; 7 bases are a match to TRBD2. Germline loops: CDR1 SGHRS, CDR2 YFSETQ. V lost 2 bases to trimming and J lost 4 bases; unmatched junction nucleotides: 3. The CDR3 is 14 residues long. CDR3 nucleotides: TGCGCCAGCAGCTTCCGGGGGGATTACAATGAGCAGTTCTTC. Translated, it gives CASSFRGDYNEQFF.

This chain connects TRBV6-1 to TRBJ1-4; a weak D match, TRBD1 (5 bases). CDR3 length: 15 residues. Germline lookup yields CDR1 MNHNS and CDR2 SASEGT. Trimming pared 6 bases from V and 2 bases from J, leaving 13 bases between. The CDR3 loop reads CASSLLRQTNEKLFF. DNA for the CDR3: TGTGCCAGCAGCCTCTTAAGACAGACTAATGAAAAACTGTTTTTT.

The rearrangement links TRBV9 to TRBJ2-6, with D possibly being TRBD1 (5 bases). This CDR3 is 18 amino acids long. Germline-derived CDR1 and CDR2 are SGDLS and YYNGEE. The germline V and J ends were trimmed by 4 bases and 2 bases, with 19 bases remaining between them. CDR3 nucleotide sequence: TGTGCCAGCAGCCCTCCCGCAGGGCTTCTCCCTGGGGCCAACGTCCTGACTTTC. Amino acids: CASSPPAGLLPGANVLTF.

This chain joins TRBV19 and TRBJ2-4; D not certain. CDR3 length equals 15 residues. V was shortened by 5 bases and J by 0 bases, with 11 bases between the two germline ends. The germline gives CDR1 LNHDA, CDR2 SQIVND (reference sequence). CDR3 amino acids: CASSPVEIAKNIQYF. The CDR3 coding sequence is TGTGCCAGTAGTCCGGTGGAGATAGCCAAAAACATTCAGTACTTC.